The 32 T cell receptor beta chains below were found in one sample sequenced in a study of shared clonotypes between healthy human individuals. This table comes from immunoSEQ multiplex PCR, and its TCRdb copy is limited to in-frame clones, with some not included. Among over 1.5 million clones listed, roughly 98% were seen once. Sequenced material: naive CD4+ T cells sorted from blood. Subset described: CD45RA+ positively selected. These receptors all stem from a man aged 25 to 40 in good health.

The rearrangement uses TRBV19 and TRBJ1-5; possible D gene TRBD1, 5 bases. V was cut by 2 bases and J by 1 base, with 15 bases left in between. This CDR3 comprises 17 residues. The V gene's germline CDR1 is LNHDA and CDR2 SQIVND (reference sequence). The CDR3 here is CASSIIGAGLSNQPQHF. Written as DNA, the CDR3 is TGTGCCAGTAGTATAATTGGGGCAGGGTTGAGCAATCAGCCCCAGCATTTT.

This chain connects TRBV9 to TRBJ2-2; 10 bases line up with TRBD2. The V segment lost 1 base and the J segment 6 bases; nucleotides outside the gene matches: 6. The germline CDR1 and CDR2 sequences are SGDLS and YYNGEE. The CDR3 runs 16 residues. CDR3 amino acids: CASSVTASGSPGELFF. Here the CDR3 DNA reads TGTGCCAGCAGCGTAACGGCTAGCGGGAGTCCCGGGGAGCTGTTTTTT.

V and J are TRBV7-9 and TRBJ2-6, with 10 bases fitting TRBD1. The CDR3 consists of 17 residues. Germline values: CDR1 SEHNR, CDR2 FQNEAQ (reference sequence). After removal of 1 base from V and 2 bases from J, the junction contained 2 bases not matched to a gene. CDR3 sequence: CASSLGQGAPGANVLTF. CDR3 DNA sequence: TGTGCCAGCAGCTTAGGACAGGGGGCGCCTGGGGCCAACGTCCTGACTTTC. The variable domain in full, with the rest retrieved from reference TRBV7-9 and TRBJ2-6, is DTGVSQNPRHKITKRGQNVTFRCDPISEHNRLYWYRQTLGQGPEFLTYFQNEAQLEKSRLLSDRFSAERPKGSFSTLEIQRTEQGDSAMYLCASSLGQGAPGANVLTFGAGSRLTVL.

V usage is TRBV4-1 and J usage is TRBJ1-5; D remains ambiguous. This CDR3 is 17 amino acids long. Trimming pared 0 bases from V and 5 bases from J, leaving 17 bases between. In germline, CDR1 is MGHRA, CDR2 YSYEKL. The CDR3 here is CASSQDLSRVVYQPQHF. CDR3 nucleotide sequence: TGCGCCAGCAGCCAAGATTTATCGAGGGTAGTGTATCAGCCCCAGCATTTT.

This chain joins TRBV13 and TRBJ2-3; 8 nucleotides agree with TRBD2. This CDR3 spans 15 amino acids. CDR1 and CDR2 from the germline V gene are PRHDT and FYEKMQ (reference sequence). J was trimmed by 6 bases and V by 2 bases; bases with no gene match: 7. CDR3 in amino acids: CASSLRTSGGDTQYF. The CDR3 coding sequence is TGTGCCAGCAGCTTACGCACTAGCGGAGGCGATACGCAGTATTTT.

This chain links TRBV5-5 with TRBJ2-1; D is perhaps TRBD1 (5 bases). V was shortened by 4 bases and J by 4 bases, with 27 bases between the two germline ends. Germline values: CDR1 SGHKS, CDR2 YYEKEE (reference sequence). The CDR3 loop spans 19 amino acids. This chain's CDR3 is CASSLRVDRAVTLYNEQFF. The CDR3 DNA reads TGTGCCAGCAGCCTCAGGGTCGACCGCGCAGTCACGTTATACAATGAGCAGTTCTTC.

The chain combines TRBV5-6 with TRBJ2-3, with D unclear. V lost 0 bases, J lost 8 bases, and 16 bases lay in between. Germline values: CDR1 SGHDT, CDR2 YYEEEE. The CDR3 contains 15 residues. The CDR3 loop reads CASSLVTILTATQYF. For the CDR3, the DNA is TGTGCCAGCAGCTTGGTGACAATCCTCACGGCTACGCAGTATTTT. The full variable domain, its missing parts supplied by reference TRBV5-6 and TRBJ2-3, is DAGVTQSPTHLIKTRGQQVTLRCSPKSGHDTVSWYQQALGQGPQFIFQYYEEEERQRGNFPDRFSGHQFPNYSSELNVNALLLGDSALYLCASSLVTILTATQYFGPGTRLTVL.

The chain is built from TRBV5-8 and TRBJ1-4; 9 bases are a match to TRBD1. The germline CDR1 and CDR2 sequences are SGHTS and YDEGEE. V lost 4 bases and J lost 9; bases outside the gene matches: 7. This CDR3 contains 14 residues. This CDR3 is CASSPWTGVQKLFF. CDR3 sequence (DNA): TGTGCCAGCAGCCCCTGGACAGGGGTACAAAAACTGTTTTTT.

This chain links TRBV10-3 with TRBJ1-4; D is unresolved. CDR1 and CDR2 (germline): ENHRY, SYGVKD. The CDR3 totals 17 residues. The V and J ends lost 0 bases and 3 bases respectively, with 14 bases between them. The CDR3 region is CAISESSGGVSNEKLFF. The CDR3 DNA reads TGTGCCATCAGTGAGTCGTCGGGTGGGGTTTCTAATGAAAAACTGTTTTTT.

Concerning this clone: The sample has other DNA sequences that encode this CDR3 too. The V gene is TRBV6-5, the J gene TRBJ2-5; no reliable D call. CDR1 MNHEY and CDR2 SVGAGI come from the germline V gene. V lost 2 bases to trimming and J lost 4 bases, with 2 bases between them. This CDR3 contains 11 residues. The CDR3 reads CASSYGETQYF. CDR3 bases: TGTGCCAGCAGTTACGGAGAGACCCAGTACTTC.

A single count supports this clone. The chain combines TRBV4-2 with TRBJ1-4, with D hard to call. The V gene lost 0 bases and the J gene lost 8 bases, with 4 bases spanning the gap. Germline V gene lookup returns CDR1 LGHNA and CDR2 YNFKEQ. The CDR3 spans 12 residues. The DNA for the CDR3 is TGTGCCAGCAGCCAAGATACGGAAAAACTGTTTTTT. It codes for CASSQDTEKLFF.

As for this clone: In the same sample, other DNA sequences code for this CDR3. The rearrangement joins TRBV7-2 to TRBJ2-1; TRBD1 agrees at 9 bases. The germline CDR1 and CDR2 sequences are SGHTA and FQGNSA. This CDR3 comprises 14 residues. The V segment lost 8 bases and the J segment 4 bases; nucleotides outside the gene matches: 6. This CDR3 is CASSGTGFYNEQFF. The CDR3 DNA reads TGTGCCAGCTCCGGGACAGGGTTTTACAATGAGCAGTTCTTC.

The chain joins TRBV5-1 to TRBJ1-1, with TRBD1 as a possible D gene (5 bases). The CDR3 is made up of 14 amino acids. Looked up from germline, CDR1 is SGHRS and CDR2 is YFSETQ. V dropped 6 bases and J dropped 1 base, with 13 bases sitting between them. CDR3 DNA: TGCGCCAGCACCGCGGGACCGCAGAACACTGAAGCTTTCTTT. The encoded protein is CASTAGPQNTEAFF.

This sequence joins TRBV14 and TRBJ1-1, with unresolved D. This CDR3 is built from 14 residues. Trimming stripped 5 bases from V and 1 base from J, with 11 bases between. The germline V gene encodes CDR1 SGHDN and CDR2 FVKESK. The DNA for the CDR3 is TGTGCCAGCAGCTTTTCGCGGGGGAACACTGAAGCTTTCTTT. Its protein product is CASSFSRGNTEAFF.

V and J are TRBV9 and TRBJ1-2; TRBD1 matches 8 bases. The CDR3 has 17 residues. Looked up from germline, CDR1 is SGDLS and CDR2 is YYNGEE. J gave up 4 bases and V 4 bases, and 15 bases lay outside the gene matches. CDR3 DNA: TGTGCCAGCAGCCCCCCACACAAGGACAGGGCCGGCTATGGCTACACCTTC. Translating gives CASSPPHKDRAGYGYTF.

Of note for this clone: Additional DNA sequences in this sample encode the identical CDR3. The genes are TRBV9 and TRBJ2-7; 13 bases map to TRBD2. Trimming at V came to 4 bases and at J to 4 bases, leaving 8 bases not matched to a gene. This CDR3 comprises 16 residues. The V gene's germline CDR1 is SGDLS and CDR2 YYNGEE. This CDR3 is CASSPGLAGVGYEQYF. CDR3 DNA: TGTGCCAGCAGCCCCGGACTAGCGGGAGTAGGGTACGAGCAGTACTTC.

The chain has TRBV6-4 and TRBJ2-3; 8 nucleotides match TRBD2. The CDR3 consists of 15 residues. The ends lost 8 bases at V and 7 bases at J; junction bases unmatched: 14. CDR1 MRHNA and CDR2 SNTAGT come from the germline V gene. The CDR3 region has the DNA TGTGCCAGCGCGTTTGAAGCGGGAGTCGAGTATACGCAGTATTTT. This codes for CASAFEAGVEYTQYF.

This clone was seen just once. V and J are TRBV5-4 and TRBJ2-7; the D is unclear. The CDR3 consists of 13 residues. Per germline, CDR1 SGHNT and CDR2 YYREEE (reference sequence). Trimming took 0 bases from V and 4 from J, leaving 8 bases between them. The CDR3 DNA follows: TGTGCCAGCAGCTTGGGTGGTAAATACGAGCAGTACTTC. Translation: CASSLGGKYEQYF.

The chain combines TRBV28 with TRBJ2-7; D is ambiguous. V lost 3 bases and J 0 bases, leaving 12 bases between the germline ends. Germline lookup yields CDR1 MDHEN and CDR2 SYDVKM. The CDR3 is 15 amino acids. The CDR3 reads CASSFFGSSSYEQYF. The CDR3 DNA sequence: TGTGCCAGCAGTTTTTTCGGGTCCAGCTCCTACGAGCAGTACTTC.

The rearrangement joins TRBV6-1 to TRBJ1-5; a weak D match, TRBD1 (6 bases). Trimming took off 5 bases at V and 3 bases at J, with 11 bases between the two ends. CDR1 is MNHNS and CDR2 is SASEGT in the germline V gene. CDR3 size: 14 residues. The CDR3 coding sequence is TGTGCCAGCAGTTTGGACAGCCCCAATCAGCCCCAGCATTTT. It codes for CASSLDSPNQPQHF.

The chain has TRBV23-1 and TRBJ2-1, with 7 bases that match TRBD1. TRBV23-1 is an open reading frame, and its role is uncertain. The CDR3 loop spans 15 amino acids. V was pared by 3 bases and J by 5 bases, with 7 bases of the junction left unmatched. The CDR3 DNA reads TGCGCCAGCAGTCACCGTCAGGGGGTAAACAATGAGCAGTTCTTC. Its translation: CASSHRQGVNNEQFF.

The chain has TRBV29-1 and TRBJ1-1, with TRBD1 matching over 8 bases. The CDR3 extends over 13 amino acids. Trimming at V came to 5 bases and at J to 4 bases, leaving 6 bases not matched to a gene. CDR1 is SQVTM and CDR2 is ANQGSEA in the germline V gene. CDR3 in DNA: TGCAGCGTTTCACAGGGGGGGGGCACTGAAGCTTTCTTT. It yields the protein CSVSQGGGTEAFF.

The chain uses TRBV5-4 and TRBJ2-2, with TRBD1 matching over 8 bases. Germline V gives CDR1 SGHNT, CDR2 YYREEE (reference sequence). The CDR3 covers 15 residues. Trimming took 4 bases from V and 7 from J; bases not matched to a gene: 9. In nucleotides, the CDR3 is TGTGCCAGCAGCCCACAGCAGGGGGCAGTCGGGGAGCTGTTTTTT. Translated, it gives CASSPQQGAVGELFF.

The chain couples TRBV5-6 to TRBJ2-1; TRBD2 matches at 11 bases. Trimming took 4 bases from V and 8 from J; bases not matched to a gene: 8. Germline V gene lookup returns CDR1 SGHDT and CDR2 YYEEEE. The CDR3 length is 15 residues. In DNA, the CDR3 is TGTGCCAGCAGCCCTACTAGCGGGAGAGGGGATGAGCAGTTCTTC. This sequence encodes CASSPTSGRGDEQFF.

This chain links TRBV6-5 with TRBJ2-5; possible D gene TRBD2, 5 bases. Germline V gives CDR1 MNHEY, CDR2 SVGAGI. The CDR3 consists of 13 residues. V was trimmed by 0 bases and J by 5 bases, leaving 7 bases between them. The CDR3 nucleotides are TGTGCCAGCAGTTACTCTAGAGGGGAGACCCAGTACTTC. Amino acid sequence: CASSYSRGETQYF.

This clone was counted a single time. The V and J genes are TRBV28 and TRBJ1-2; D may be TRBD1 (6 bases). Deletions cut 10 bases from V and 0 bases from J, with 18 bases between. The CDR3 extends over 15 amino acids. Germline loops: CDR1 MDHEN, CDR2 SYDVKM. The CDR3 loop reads CATRPTGLSNYGYTF. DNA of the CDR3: TGTGCCACCCGTCCCACAGGGCTTTCTAACTATGGCTACACCTTC.

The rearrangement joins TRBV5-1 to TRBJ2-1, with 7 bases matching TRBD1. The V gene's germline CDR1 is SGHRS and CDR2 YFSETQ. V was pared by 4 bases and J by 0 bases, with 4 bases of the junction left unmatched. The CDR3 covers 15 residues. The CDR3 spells CASSGTVSSYNEQFF. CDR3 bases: TGCGCCAGCAGCGGGACAGTGAGCTCCTACAATGAGCAGTTCTTC.

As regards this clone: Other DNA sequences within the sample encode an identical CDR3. This chain's CDR3 is CASSLASSNQPQHF. CDR3 sequence (DNA): TGTGCCAGCAGCTTAGCTAGTAGCAATCAGCCCCAGCATTTT. V usage is TRBV7-9 and J usage is TRBJ1-5; D gene uncertain. Germline lookup yields CDR1 SEHNR and CDR2 FQNEAQ (reference sequence). The CDR3 consists of 14 residues. Trimming cost V 0 bases and J 0 bases, with 3 bases left between them.

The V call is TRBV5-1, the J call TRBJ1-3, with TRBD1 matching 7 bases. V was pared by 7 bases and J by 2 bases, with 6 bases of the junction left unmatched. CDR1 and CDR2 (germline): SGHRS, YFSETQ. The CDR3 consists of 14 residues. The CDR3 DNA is TGCGCCAGCGGCCCCGGGACAGCTGGAAACACCATATATTTT. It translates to CASGPGTAGNTIYF.

CDR3 DNA sequence: TGTGCCAGCAGCCAACGTGCTAGCAATCAGCCCCAGCATTTT. Protein sequence: CASSQRASNQPQHF. This chain connects TRBV11-2 to TRBJ1-5; D not certain. Trimming pared 5 bases from V and 0 bases from J, leaving 8 bases between. The germline V gene has CDR1 SGHAT and CDR2 FQNNGV. The CDR3 sequence is 14 residues long.

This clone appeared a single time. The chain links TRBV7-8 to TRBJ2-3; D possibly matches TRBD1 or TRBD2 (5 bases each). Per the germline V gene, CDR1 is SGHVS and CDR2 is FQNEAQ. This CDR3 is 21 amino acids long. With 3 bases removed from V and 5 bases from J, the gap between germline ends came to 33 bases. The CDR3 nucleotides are TGTGCCAGCAGCTTCAGGAGGATTTTTAATCGGGGCCTCTACGTCGGAGATACGCAGTATTTT. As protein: CASSFRRIFNRGLYVGDTQYF.

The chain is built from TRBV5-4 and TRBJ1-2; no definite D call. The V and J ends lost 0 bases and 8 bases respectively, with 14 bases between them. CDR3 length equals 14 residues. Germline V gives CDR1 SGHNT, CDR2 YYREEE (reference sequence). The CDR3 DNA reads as TGTGCCAGCAGCTTGGTTGTAGGCTCGGGAGGCTACACCTTC. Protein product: CASSLVVGSGGYTF.